This T cell receptor (beta chain) was sequenced for a study of a mutant IDH1 vaccine in newly diagnosed glioma. In the study overall: The treated population exhibited a male proportion of 62.5%, a female proportion of 37.5%, and a mean age of around 40 years. Previous treatment comprised radiotherapy, temozolomide, or both, mostly both. Findings and caveats of the study: Patients mounted vaccine-induced immune responses in just over 90% of cases.

The method was immunoSEQ multiplex PCR; TCRdb's version includes in-frame clones alone and lacks a portion of them. Of 25,000 to 35,000 clones in the sample, 70% to 90% were seen once. Concerning this clone itself: Its target is not known.

Time point defined: baseline, week 1 (first vaccination visit). Noted treatment: pre-vaccination baseline after standard-of-care therapy. Donors' newly diagnosed IDH1-mutant WHO grade 3 or 4 astrocytomas lacked nuclear ATRX. From germline, CDR1 is SGHDT and CDR2 YYEEEE. CDR3 length equals 14 residues. The V gene lost 4 bases and the J gene lost 8 bases, with 18 bases spanning the gap. The sequence came from a middle-aged woman with glioma. This specimen was PBMCs, taken from a glioma patient treated with radiotherapy, temozolomide or both. V is TRBV5-6 and J is TRBJ1-2, with D unresolved. The CDR3 region is CASSLLTTPGGYTF. The CDR3 nucleotides are TGTGCCAGCAGCCTGTTAACAACGCCGGGGGGCTACACCTTC.